This TCR beta chain was profiled in a study of cytomegalovirus exposure and HLA in healthy donors. About the research overall: An early data release held approximately 85 million unique TCRs from HLA-typed donors. General observations from the study: When the data were analyzed later, several of the most significant clusters appeared to be linked to common viral pathogens. The study carried out a later analysis of TCR beta sequences. It associated about 15,000 of them with specific HLA alleles at a false discovery rate of 0.05.

PCR employed 60 Vbeta and 13 Jbeta primers. TCRdb's copy holds only in-frame clones and misses some; the assay was immunoSEQ multiplex PCR. The table records about 110,000 clones, less than 70% of them present only once. Turning to this clone: Antigen specificity is unknown.

The ends were cut back, 7 bases at V and 4 bases at J, with 17 bases in the middle. The CDR3 is 15 amino acids. The germline V gene encodes CDR1 MNHEY and CDR2 SVGAGI. Sample: PBMCs. The chain combines TRBV6-5 with TRBJ1-3; D might be TRBD1 (6 bases). This TCR was sampled from a woman aged 70-85 years in good health and CMV-seropositive. CDR3 coding DNA: TGTGCCAGCACCCGCCTAACAGGGTCAGGAAACACCATATATTTT. As protein: CASTRLTGSGNTIYF.